These 4 T cell receptor beta chains originate from one sample sequenced in a study of T cells after yellow fever vaccination. Via MiXCR, TCRdb re-called the 5' RACE reads, giving one row per CDR3 protein. In the table there are about 300,000 distinct CDR3 sequences, around 9.3% of which are singletons. The sample here was CD4+ T cells sorted from PBMCs, taken 5 days after the yellow fever booster vaccination. The source is a young man who received the YFV17D yellow fever vaccine.

V is TRBV24-1 and J is TRBJ2-1; D is possibly TRBD1 or TRBD2 (5 bases each). The CDR3 extends over 14 amino acids. Germline CDR1 is KGHDR and CDR2 is SFDVKD. Trimming shortened V by 0 bases and J by 8 bases, and 10 bases separated the two germline ends. The CDR3 reads CATSDLMRGDEQFF. In DNA form, the CDR3 reads TGTGCCACCAGTGATTTGATGAGGGGCGATGAGCAGTTCTTC.

This clonotype has only a few counts. CDR3 bases: TGCAGTGCTTGGGGGGGTACTAGCGGGGACTCTTTAAATGAGCAGTTCTTC. Translated: CSAWGGTSGDSLNEQFF. The chain uses TRBV20-1 and TRBJ2-1, with TRBD2 identical over 10 bases. V lost 5 bases and J lost 7; bases outside the gene matches: 17. Looked up from germline, CDR1 is DFQATT and CDR2 is SNEGSKA (reference sequence). The CDR3 has 17 residues.

The chain couples TRBV9 to TRBJ2-3, with 7 bases fitting TRBD1. The CDR3 totals 16 residues. In germline, CDR1 is SGDLS, CDR2 YYNGEE. The ends lost 4 bases at V and 1 base at J; junction bases unmatched: 9. The CDR3 bases are TGTGCCAGCAGCCCAGAAGCCGGGACAGGCACAGATACGCAGTATTTT. Amino acids: CASSPEAGTGTDTQYF. Looking up the rest from reference TRBV9 and TRBJ2-3 gives the full variable domain: DSGVTQTPKHLITATGQRVTLRCSPRSGDLSVYWYQQSLDQGLQFLIQYYNGEERAKGNILERFSAQQFPDLHSELNLSSLELGDSALYFCASSPEAGTGTDTQYFGPGTRLTVL.

This clonotype was seen repeatedly, ten times or more. The V gene is TRBV20-1, the J gene TRBJ1-2; D is unresolved. This CDR3 comprises 13 residues. Germline V gene sequence: CDR1 DFQATT, CDR2 SNEGSKA (reference sequence). Trimming pared 3 bases from V and 3 bases from J, leaving 11 bases between. In DNA, the CDR3 is TGCAGTGCTAGCCTCCCGTCGCACTATGGCTACACCTTC. It codes for CSASLPSHYGYTF.